The source of this T cell receptor (beta chain) is a study of blood T cell repertoires in COVID-19. The wider study: The analysed material was cDNA or gDNA that came from T cells, B-cell-depleted T cells, or PBMCs.

This CDR3 contains 12 residues. Trimming shortened V by 3 bases and J by 4 bases, and 7 bases separated the two germline ends. Germline CDR1 SGDLS, CDR2 YYNGEE. Method: immunoSEQ multiplex PCR; TCRdb's copy keeps in-frame clones and lacks some. The data hold under 45,000 clones, with over 75% observed a single time. The V gene is TRBV9, the J gene TRBJ2-5, with a tentative D call TRBD1 (5 bases). Sequences were obtained from peripheral blood. This clonotype was sampled from a man between 70 and 80 years old with COVID-19, enrolled during active disease. The CDR3 DNA reads as TGTGCCAGCAGCGGACAGTCAGAGACCCAGTACTTC. The encoded protein is CASSGQSETQYF.